This paragraph covers one T cell receptor (beta chain) sequence. Its antigen is unknown. This sample was taken from a study of blood T cells in healthy people across ages. In the study overall: Template switching picked up about one barcoded beta molecule for each two T cells. Study-level results: Across the age range, TCR beta diversity per million T cells fell in a roughly linear way. Whereas aged donors had fewer naive CD4+ cells, long-lived donors had more of them and higher diversity.

The germline V gene has CDR1 LGHNA and CDR2 YNFKEQ. The length of the CDR3 is 14 residues. V shed 1 base and J shed 2 bases, with 8 bases lying between them. Combining a sample-barcoded 5' primer with a J-beta primer mix, a second PCR ran for 7 to 11 cycles. From the 5' RACE reads, TCRdb called clonotypes with MiXCR, one entry per CDR3 protein. The table has some 1.8 million distinct CDR3 sequences, more than 35% seen once. The V and J genes are TRBV4-2 and TRBJ2-5; no definite D call. The clonotype was recovered from a human donor in good health. The sample taken for sequencing was blood. The CDR3 bases are TGTGCCAGCAGCCAAGTTATTAGACAAGAGACCCAGTACTTC. It encodes CASSQVIRQETQYF.